These 17 T cell receptor beta chains were all obtained from the same sample, sequenced in a study of T cell repertoires in cytomegalovirus infection. A single record per CDR3 protein comes from TCRdb applying MiXCR to the reads. The sample records 250,000 to 300,000 distinct CDR3 sequences, around 15% being singletons. Sequenced: CD8+ T cells from PBMCs. Source of these receptors: a human donor in good health (CMV status not recorded). Some clones in this sample may be carry-over from other donors' samples.

V and J are TRBV5-1 and TRBJ1-4; 8 nucleotides match TRBD1. The germline V gene has CDR1 SGHRS and CDR2 YFSETQ. The length of the CDR3 is 14 residues. The V segment lost 8 bases and the J segment 12 bases; nucleotides outside the gene matches: 15. CDR3 coding DNA: TGCGCCAGAAGTTCTTCAGGGGGCGGTCGCGAACTGTTTTTT. It translates to CARSSSGGGRELFF.

This clonotype has ten or more counts. The chain is built from TRBV6-5 and TRBJ2-2; D unresolved. Germline V gene sequence: CDR1 MNHEY, CDR2 SVGAGI. The CDR3 contains 16 residues. Trimming took 0 bases from V and 6 from J, leaving 14 bases between them. Here the CDR3 reads CASSYSGQVFSGELFF. The CDR3 bases are TGTGCCAGCAGTTACTCCGGGCAGGTTTTTTCCGGGGAGCTGTTTTTT.

At least ten counts were recorded for this clonotype. The rearrangement uses TRBV11-2 and TRBJ2-1, with D possibly being TRBD2 (5 bases). V gave up 4 bases and J gave up 9 bases, with 16 bases separating them. This CDR3 contains 14 residues. CDR1 SGHAT and CDR2 FQNNGV come from the germline V gene. The CDR3 here is CASSSTDEAGEQFF. The CDR3 region has the DNA TGTGCCAGCAGCTCTACGGATGAGGCGGGTGAGCAGTTCTTC.

Here the CDR3 reads CASGDNQPQHF. The CDR3 nucleotides read TGTGCCAGCGGGGATAATCAGCCCCAGCATTTT. J is TRBJ1-5 and V is TRBV2; D is unclear. Germline V gene lookup returns CDR1 SNHLY and CDR2 FYNNEI. The CDR3 runs to 11 residues. V was cut by 8 bases and J by 4 bases, with 6 bases left in between.

This clonotype appeared a few times. This sequence joins TRBV28 and TRBJ1-2, with unresolved D. This CDR3 is built from 14 residues. V shed 3 bases and J shed 2 bases, with 10 bases lying between them. Germline values: CDR1 MDHEN, CDR2 SYDVKM. CDR3 amino acids: CASSFSLKNYGYTF. Written as DNA, the CDR3 is TGTGCCAGCAGTTTCTCTTTGAAAAACTATGGCTACACCTTC.

This clonotype has a handful of counts. The V gene is TRBV4-2, the J gene TRBJ2-7; D is unresolved. CDR3 size: 13 residues. Trimming removed 1 base from V and 4 bases from J, with 8 bases in between. Germline CDR1 reads LGHNA; CDR2 reads YNFKEQ. CDR3 residues: CASSQASTYEQYF. The CDR3 region has the DNA TGTGCCAGCAGCCAAGCCTCAACTTACGAGCAGTACTTC.

There are many counts of this clonotype. The chain joins TRBV7-8 to TRBJ2-1, with unresolved D. The germline gives CDR1 SGHVS, CDR2 FQNEAQ. The V and J ends lost 3 bases and 3 bases respectively, with 15 bases between them. The CDR3 contains 16 residues. The CDR3 DNA reads TGTGCCAGCAGCTTCAGACCCTCTAGAGGCTACAATGAGCAGTTCTTC. Its translation is CASSFRPSRGYNEQFF.

This sequence joins TRBV19 and TRBJ2-6; a possible D gene is TRBD1 (5 bases). The germline V gene has CDR1 LNHDA and CDR2 SQIVND (reference sequence). V was shortened by 6 bases and J by 0 bases, with 9 bases between the two germline ends. The length of the CDR3 is 15 residues. In DNA form, the CDR3 reads TGTGCCAGTAGCGATGACAGCTCTGGGGCCAACGTCCTGACTTTC. Amino acid sequence: CASSDDSSGANVLTF.

The rearrangement uses TRBV6-6 and TRBJ1-3; D unclear. The length of the CDR3 is 12 residues. Germline values: CDR1 MNHNY, CDR2 SVGAGI (reference sequence). Trimming left V 6 bases short and J 2 bases short, with 5 bases between. This chain's CDR3 is CASSATGNTIYF. The CDR3 DNA reads as TGTGCCAGCAGCGCTACTGGAAACACCATATATTTT.

The chain carries TRBV5-6 and TRBJ2-3; TRBD2 is a possible D gene (5 bases). The germline V gene encodes CDR1 SGHDT and CDR2 YYEEEE. V lost 5 bases and J 0 bases, leaving 19 bases between the germline ends. The CDR3 runs 17 residues. This CDR3 is CASRPMTRTYSTDTQYF. CDR3 in DNA: TGTGCCAGCAGGCCGATGACGCGGACTTACAGCACAGATACGCAGTATTTT.

This clonotype has a count of ten or more. The V gene is TRBV12-5, the J gene TRBJ1-5; perhaps TRBD1 as D (5 bases). The germline CDR1 and CDR2 sequences are LGHNT and FRNRAP. With 1 base removed from V and 0 bases from J, the gap between germline ends came to 7 bases. The CDR3 has 15 residues. This chain's CDR3 is CASGLGTGSNQPQHF. The CDR3 region has the DNA TGTGCTAGTGGTTTGGGCACAGGTAGCAATCAGCCCCAGCATTTT.

The chain links TRBV25-1 to TRBJ2-1, with a tentative D call TRBD2 (5 bases). The germline CDR1 and CDR2 sequences are MGHDK and SYGVNS. With 6 bases removed from V and 5 bases from J, the gap between germline ends came to 11 bases. The CDR3 length is 13 residues. The CDR3 reads CASSYHGDNEQFF. CDR3 in DNA: TGTGCCAGCAGCTACCACGGGGACAATGAGCAGTTCTTC.

Many counts were recorded for this clonotype. The chain joins TRBV7-2 to TRBJ1-6; D not resolved. The CDR3 sequence is 19 residues long. V was clipped by 2 bases and J by 0 bases, with 17 bases between them. In germline, CDR1 is SGHTA, CDR2 FQGNSA. The CDR3 loop reads CASSLRGRGLSSYNSPLHF. In nucleotides, the CDR3 is TGTGCCAGCAGCTTACGGGGTCGTGGCCTTAGCTCCTATAATTCACCCCTCCACTTT.

As concerns this clonotype: Since a much larger clone is just one base distant, this may be a read error. The gene calls are TRBV6-6 and TRBJ2-7, with a tentative D call TRBD2 (5 bases). CDR1 and CDR2 (germline): MNHNY, SVGAGI (reference sequence). The CDR3 has 13 residues. The CDR3 sequence is CVSSYTGTYEQYF. CDR3 nucleotide sequence: TGTGTCAGCAGTTACACCGGGACCTACGAGCAGTACTTC.

This clonotype was recorded at least ten times. The V call is TRBV12-5, the J call TRBJ2-1; D unresolved. Germline CDR1 and CDR2: LGHNT and FRNRAP. The CDR3 contains 11 residues. The V and J ends lost 7 bases and 8 bases respectively, with 9 bases between them. The CDR3 sequence is CASASSDEQFF. CDR3 nucleotide sequence: TGTGCTAGTGCCTCCTCAGATGAGCAGTTCTTC.

This rearrangement joins TRBV6-5 to TRBJ1-2, with D perhaps TRBD1 (6 bases). Trimming stripped 5 bases from V and 6 bases from J, with 22 bases between. Germline CDR1 reads MNHEY; CDR2 reads SVGAGI. The CDR3 contains 16 residues. The DNA for the CDR3 is TGTGCCAGCAGTCGCACGTTCCGGGACACCCTTGATGGCTACACCTTC. Translated, it gives CASSRTFRDTLDGYTF.

The genes are TRBV6-2 or TRBV6-3 and TRBJ1-1; 7 positions match TRBD1. Trimming cost V 0 bases and J 3 bases; bases outside gene matches: 7. There are 16 residues in the CDR3. Germline V gene sequence: CDR1 MNHEY, CDR2 SVGEGT. The CDR3 DNA reads TGTGCCAGCAGTTACTCAGGGGGCGCGTTTGACACTGAAGCTTTCTTT. Translated, it gives CASSYSGGAFDTEAFF.